This is a list of T cell receptor beta chains from one sample in a study of T-cell reconstitution after alpha-beta-depleted transplantation in children. TCRdb reprocessed the PCR reads via MiXCR and lists one record per CDR3 protein. The data hold fewer than 120,000 distinct CDR3 sequences, with 10% observed a single time. The starting material was PBMCs from the stem cell graft donor, obtained from the stem cell graft. The receptor set was obtained from a human donor who donated a stem cell graft to a child with acute lymphoblastic leukemia. CDR3s leave out the opening cysteine and the closing phenylalanine or tryptophan.

cdr3_length | v_call | cdr3_aa
13 | TRBV20-1 | SARDPHRRDQPQH
13 | TRBV18 | ASSPSRGELDGYT
13 | TRBV6-5 | ASSYSKDLNYGYT
13 | TRBV2 | ASTGASGSQETQY
11 | TRBV6-1 | ASKESGNTEAF
11 | TRBV19 | ASGTGGNTEAF
10 | TRBV29-1 | SVSKADETQY
13 | TRBV10-3 | AISVGGQGVDEQY
9 | TRBV18 | ASSPTGELF
13 | TRBV7-3 | ASSLNTGTAYEQY
13 | TRBV6-1 | ASSPVHSGGGELF
13 | TRBV4-1 | ASSQETGIITEAF
15 | TRBV5-1 | ASSLGGNLPVEYEQY
12 | TRBV7-2 | ASSLGRGPPRQY
13 | TRBV28 | ASSLWASGIYEQY
13 | TRBV5-8 | ASSPWGKANYGYT
14 | TRBV12-3/TRBV12-4 | ASRDGTSGRVYEQY